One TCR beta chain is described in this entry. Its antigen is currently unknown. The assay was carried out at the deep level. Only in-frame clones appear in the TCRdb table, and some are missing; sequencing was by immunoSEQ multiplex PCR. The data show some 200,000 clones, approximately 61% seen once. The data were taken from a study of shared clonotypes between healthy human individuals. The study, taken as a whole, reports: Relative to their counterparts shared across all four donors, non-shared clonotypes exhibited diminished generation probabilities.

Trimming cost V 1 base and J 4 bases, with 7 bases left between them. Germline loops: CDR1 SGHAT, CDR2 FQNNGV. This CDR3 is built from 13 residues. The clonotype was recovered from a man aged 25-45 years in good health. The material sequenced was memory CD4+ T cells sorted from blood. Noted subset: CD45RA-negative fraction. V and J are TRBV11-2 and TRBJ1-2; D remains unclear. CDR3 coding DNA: TGTGCCAGCAGCTTAGTTGTCGGCTATGGCTACACCTTC. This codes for CASSLVVGYGYTF.